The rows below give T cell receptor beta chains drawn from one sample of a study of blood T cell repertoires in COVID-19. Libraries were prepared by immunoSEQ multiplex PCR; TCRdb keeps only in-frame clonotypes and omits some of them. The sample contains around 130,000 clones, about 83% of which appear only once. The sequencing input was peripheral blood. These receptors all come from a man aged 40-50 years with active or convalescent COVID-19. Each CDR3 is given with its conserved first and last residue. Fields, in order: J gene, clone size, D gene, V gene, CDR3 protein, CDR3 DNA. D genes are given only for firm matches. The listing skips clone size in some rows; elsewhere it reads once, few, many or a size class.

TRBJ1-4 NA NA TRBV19 CASSTVQGRYEKLFF TGTGCCAGTAGTACCGTACAGGGCCGTTATGAAAAACTGTTTTTT
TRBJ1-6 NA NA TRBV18 CASSPAGAFGSYNSPLHF TGTGCCAGCTCACCTGCAGGCGCCTTTGGCTCCTATAATTCACCCCTCCACTTT
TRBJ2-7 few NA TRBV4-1 CASSHSPADNSYEQYF TGCGCCAGCAGCCACTCCCCGGCAGACAACTCCTACGAGCAGTACTTC
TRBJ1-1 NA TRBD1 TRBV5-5 CASSFGTANTEAFF TGTGCCAGCAGCTTTGGGACAGCGAACACTGAAGCTTTCTTT
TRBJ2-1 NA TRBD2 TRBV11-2 CASSAGLAGPNEQFF TGTGCCAGCAGCGCCGGACTAGCGGGCCCTAATGAGCAGTTCTTC
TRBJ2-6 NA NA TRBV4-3 CASSQDAAGMGVSGANVLTF TGCGCCAGCAGCCAAGATGCAGCGGGTATGGGGGTCTCTGGGGCCAACGTCCTGACTTTC
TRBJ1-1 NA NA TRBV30 CAWRVKGHQNTEAFF TGTGCCTGGAGGGTAAAGGGACATCAGAACACTGAAGCTTTCTTT
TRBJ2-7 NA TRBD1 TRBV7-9 CASSLEGATEQYF TGTGCCAGCAGCTTAGAGGGGGCGACCGAGCAGTACTTC
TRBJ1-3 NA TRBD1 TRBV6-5 CASSYSRQGSNTIYF TGTGCCAGCAGTTACTCGAGACAGGGTTCAAACACCATATATTTT
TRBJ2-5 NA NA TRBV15 CAARQGNRETQYF TGTGCCGCACGTCAGGGTAATCGAGAGACCCAGTACTTC
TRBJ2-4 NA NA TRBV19 CASSPLTLLAKNIQYF TGTGCCAGTAGTCCTTTGACATTACTAGCCAAAAACATTCAGTACTTC
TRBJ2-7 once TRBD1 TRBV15 CATSRAGQGTYEQYF TGTGCCACCAGCAGGGCGGGACAGGGGACCTACGAGCAGTACTTC
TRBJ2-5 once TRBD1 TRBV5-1 CASSFSTGGTQETQYF TGCGCCAGCAGCTTTTCGACAGGGGGGACCCAAGAGACCCAGTACTTC
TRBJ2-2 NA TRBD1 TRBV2 CASREGQGGTGELFF TGTGCCAGCAGGGAGGGACAGGGGGGCACCGGGGAGCTGTTTTTT
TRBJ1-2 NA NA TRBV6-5 CASSYSASSNYGYTF TGTGCCAGCAGTTACTCGGCCAGTTCTAACTATGGCTACACCTTC
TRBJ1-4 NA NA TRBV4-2 CASRQAPLGEGATNEKLFF TGTGCCAGCAGACAAGCCCCCTTAGGGGAGGGAGCAACTAATGAAAAACTGTTTTTT